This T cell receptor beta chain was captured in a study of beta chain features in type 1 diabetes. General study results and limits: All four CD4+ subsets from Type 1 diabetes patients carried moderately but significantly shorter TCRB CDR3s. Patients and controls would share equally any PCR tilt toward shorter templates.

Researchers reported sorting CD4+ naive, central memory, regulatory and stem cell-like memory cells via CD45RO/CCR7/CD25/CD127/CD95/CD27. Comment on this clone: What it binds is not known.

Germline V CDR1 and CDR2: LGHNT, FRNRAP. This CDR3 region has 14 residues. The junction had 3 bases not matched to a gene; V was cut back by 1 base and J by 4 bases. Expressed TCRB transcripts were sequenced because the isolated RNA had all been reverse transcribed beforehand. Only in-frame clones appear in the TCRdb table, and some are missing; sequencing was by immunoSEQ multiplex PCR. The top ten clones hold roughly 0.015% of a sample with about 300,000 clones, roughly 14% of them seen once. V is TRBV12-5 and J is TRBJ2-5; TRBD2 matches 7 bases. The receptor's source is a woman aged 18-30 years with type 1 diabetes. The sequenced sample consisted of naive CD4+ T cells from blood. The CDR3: CASGLGEGRETQYF. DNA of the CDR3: TGTGCTAGTGGTTTGGGGGAGGGGAGAGAGACCCAGTACTTC.